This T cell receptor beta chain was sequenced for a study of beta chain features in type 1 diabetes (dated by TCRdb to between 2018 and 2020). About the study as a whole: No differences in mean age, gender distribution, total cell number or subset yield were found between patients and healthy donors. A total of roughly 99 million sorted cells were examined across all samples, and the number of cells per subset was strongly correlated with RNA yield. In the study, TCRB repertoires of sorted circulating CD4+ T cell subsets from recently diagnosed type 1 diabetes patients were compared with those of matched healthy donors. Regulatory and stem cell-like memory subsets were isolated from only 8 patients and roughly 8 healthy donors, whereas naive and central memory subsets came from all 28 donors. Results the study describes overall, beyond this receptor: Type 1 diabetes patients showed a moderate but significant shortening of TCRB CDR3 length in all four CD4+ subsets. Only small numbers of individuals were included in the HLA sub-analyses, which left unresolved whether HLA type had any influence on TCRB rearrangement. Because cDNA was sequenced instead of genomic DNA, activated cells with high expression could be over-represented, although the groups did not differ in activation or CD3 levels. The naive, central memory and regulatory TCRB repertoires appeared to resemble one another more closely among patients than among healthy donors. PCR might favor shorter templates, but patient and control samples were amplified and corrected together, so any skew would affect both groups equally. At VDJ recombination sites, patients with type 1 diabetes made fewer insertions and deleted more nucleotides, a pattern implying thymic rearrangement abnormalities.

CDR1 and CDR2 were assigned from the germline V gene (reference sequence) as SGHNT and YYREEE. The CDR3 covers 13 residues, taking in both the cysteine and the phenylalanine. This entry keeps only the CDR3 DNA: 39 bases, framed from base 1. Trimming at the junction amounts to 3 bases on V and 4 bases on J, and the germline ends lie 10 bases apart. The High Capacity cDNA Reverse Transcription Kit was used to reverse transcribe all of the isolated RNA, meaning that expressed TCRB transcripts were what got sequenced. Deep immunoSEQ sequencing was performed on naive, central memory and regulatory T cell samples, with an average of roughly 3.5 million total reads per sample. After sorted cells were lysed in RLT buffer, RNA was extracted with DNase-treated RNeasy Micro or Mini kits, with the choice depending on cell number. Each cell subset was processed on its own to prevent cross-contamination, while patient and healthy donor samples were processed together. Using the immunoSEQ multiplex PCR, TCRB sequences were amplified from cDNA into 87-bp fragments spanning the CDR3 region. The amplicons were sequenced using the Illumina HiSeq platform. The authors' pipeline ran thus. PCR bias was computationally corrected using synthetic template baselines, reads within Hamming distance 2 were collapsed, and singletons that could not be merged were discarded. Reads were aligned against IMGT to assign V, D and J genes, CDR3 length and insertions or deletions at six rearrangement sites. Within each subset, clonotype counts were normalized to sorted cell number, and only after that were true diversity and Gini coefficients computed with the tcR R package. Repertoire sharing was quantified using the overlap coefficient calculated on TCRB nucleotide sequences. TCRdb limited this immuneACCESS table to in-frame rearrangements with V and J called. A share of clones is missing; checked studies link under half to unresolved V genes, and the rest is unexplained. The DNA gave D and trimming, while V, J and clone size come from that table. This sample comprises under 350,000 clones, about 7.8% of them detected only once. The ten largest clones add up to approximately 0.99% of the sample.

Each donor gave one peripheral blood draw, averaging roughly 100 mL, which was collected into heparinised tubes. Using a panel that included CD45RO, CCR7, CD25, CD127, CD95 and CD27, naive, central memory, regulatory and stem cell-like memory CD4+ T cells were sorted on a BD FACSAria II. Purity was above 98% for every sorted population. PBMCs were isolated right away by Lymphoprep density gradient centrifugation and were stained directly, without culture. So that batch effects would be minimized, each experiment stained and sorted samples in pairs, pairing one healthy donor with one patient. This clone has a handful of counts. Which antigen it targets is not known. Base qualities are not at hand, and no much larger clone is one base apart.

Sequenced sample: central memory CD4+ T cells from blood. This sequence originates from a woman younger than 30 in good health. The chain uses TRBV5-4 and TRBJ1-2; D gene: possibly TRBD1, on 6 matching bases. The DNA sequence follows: TGTGCCAGCAGCTATGGGGGCGTCTATGGCTACACCTTC. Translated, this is CASSYGGVYGYTF. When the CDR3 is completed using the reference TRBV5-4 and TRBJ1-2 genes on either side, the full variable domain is ETGVTQSPTHLIKTRGQQVTLRCSSQSGHNTVSWYQQALGQGPQFIFQYYREEENGRGNFPPRFSGLQFPNYSSELNVNALELDDSALYLCASSYGGVYGYTFGSGTRLTVV.